These T cell receptor beta chains were read from a single sample in a study of identical twins. MiXCR, run by TCRdb on the 5' RACE reads, gives a single entry per CDR3 protein. This sample has over 200,000 distinct CDR3 sequences, with over 5.5% found just once. In addition, the sample was reused for a study of T cells expressing NK-cell markers.

Sequenced sample: CD8+ T cells sorted from blood. The receptors originated from a woman younger than 35 in good health. Each CDR3 is given with its conserved first and last residue. D genes are given only for firm matches. The listing skips clone size in some rows; elsewhere it reads once, few, many or a size class.

v_call	d_call	j_call	clone_size	cdr3_nt	cdr3_aa
TRBV6-2/TRBV6-3	-	TRBJ2-3	-	TGTGCCAGCAGTTATGTGGGATTCACAGATACGCAGTATTTT	CASSYVGFTDTQYF
TRBV7-9	-	TRBJ1-2	-	TGTGCCAGCACGACAGCGGGGCGGTACTTTGGCTACACCTTC	CASTTAGRYFGYTF
TRBV20-1	TRBD1	TRBJ1-1	many	TGCAGTGCCCACGCCACAGGGGAGATGAACACTGAAGCTTTCTTT	CSAHATGEMNTEAFF
TRBV25-1	-	TRBJ1-1	-	TGTGCCAGCAGTGAATCCCGGGGTAACACTGAAGCTTTCTTT	CASSESRGNTEAFF
TRBV6-2/TRBV6-3	TRBD2	TRBJ2-1	few	TGTGCCATCAGGACTAGCGGAGCGGGCAATGAGCAGTTCTTC	CAIRTSGAGNEQFF
TRBV11-3	-	TRBJ2-7	many	TGTGCCAGCAGCTTCCAAAGCGAGCAGTACTTC	CASSFQSEQYF
TRBV4-2	TRBD2	TRBJ2-1	few	TGTGCCAGCAGCGCGGGGGGCCGCCGAAATGAGTTCTTC	CASSAGGRRNEFF
TRBV7-9	TRBD1	TRBJ2-4	-	TGTGCCAGCAGCAGGACAGGGGTCGGATCCAAAAACATTCAGTACTTC	CASSRTGVGSKNIQYF
TRBV29-1	-	TRBJ2-7	many	TGCAGCGTTGTAGGGGGGATTGATTCCGGGAACGAGCAGTACTTC	CSVVGGIDSGNEQYF
TRBV27	TRBD2	TRBJ2-7	few	TGTGCCAGTTATTCCGGGACTACCAACTCCTACGAGCAGTACTTC	CASYSGTTNSYEQYF
TRBV7-9	-	TRBJ2-7	few	TGTGCCAGCATTAGCGGCACCTACGAGCAGTACTTC	CASISGTYEQYF
TRBV12-3/TRBV12-4	-	TRBJ1-1	few	TGTGCCAGCCGAAGCTGGGGGACTGAAGCTTTCTTT	CASRSWGTEAFF
TRBV3-1	TRBD1	TRBJ1-5	-	TGTGCCAGCAGTTCTCAGACCCCGGGACAGGGCTCGTATAGCAATCAGCCCCAGCATTTT	CASSSQTPGQGSYSNQPQHF
TRBV29-1	-	TRBJ2-4	once	TGCAGCGTTGATGCAGGGAGGGAGACAGGCGTTCAGTACTTC	CSVDAGRETGVQYF
TRBV12-3/TRBV12-4	-	TRBJ1-6	-	TGTGCCAGCAGTTTTCTCCCCACCGGTTTGGGGAATTCACCCCTCCACTTT	CASSFLPTGLGNSPLHF
TRBV27	-	TRBJ1-1	few	TGTGCCAGCAGCTATACAAGACAGCGGCTGAACACTGAAGCTTTCTTT	CASSYTRQRLNTEAFF
TRBV5-1	-	TRBJ1-3	-	TGCGCCAGCAGCTTGGACCCACAGGGAAACACCATATATTTT	CASSLDPQGNTIYF
TRBV6-5	-	TRBJ1-3	few	TGTGCCAGCAGTTACGACAGTCACTCTGGAAACACCATATATTTT	CASSYDSHSGNTIYF
TRBV5-1	TRBD2	TRBJ2-1	many	TGCGCCAGCAGCTCATGGACTAGCGTGAATGAGCAGTTCTTC	CASSSWTSVNEQFF
TRBV6-5	-	TRBJ2-1	many	TGTGCCAGCAGTTTAGGACGGACTAATGAGCAGTTCTTC	CASSLGRTNEQFF
TRBV7-2	-	TRBJ1-2	-	TGTGCCAGCAGACCAACAGGGTCCATTGGCTACACCTTC	CASRPTGSIGYTF
TRBV7-2	TRBD2	TRBJ2-5	-	TGTGCCAGCAGCTTAGGAGTTGGATGGGAGGGAGAGACCCAGTACTTC	CASSLGVGWEGETQYF
TRBV5-1	TRBD2	TRBJ2-3	-	TGCGCCAGCAGCCGGACCAGCGGGGGCCCCACAGATACGCAGTATTTT	CASSRTSGGPTDTQYF
TRBV6-5	-	TRBJ2-2	many	TGTGCCAGCAGTTATTTACAGAGCTCCCACGGCGGGGAGCTGTTTTTT	CASSYLQSSHGGELFF
TRBV3-1	-	TRBJ1-4	-	TGTGCCAGCAGCCAAGAAGGCGGGGATAATGAAAAACTGTTTTTT	CASSQEGGDNEKLFF
TRBV27	TRBD1	TRBJ2-6	-	TGTGCCAGCAGTTTATTGGGGACAGGGGTTACCTCTGGGGCCAACGTCCTGACTTTC	CASSLLGTGVTSGANVLTF
TRBV27	-	TRBJ2-7	-	TGTGCCAGCAGCGCAGGGCCTACCTACGAGCAGTACTTC	CASSAGPTYEQYF
TRBV6-2/TRBV6-3	TRBD2	TRBJ2-7	few	TGTGCCAGCAGTTCCCTGGGACTAGCGAGAATTTACGAGCAGTACTTC	CASSSLGLARIYEQYF
TRBV9	TRBD2	TRBJ2-3	-	TGTGCCAGCAGCGTTCACCTAGCGGTGACAGATACGCAGTATTTT	CASSVHLAVTDTQYF
TRBV7-9	-	TRBJ1-1	many	TGTGCCAGCAGGGGGGGAAGCACTGAAGCTTTCTTT	CASRGGSTEAFF
TRBV5-1	-	TRBJ2-7	many	TGCGCCAGCAGCTTGTCCTTTAACTCCTACGAGCAGTACTTC	CASSLSFNSYEQYF
TRBV5-1	-	TRBJ1-1	few	TGCGCCAGCAGCTGGGAGTTGGGGACTGAAGCTTTCTTT	CASSWELGTEAFF
TRBV7-9	-	TRBJ1-2	-	TGTGCCAGCAGCTTAGCGATTGGGGGCTATGGCTACACCTTC	CASSLAIGGYGYTF
TRBV29-1	-	TRBJ2-3	-	TGCAGCGTTTCGGTAGATTCTGATACGCAGTATTTT	CSVSVDSDTQYF
TRBV6-1	-	TRBJ2-1	-	TGTGCCAGCACCATCAAGCGGAGCTCCTACAATGAGCAGTTCTTC	CASTIKRSSYNEQFF
TRBV5-8	TRBD1	TRBJ1-1	-	TGTGCCAGCAGCACCGGACAGGGGGGTAGGAAAGCTTTCTTT	CASSTGQGGRKAFF